This TCR beta chain was documented in a study of CD8 T cells in Susac syndrome. Per the germline V gene, CDR1 is SGHAT and CDR2 is FQNNGV. After removal of 4 bases from V and 2 bases from J, the junction contained 2 bases not matched to a gene. This CDR3 contains 15 residues. With random hexamers, roughly 0.45 to 1 ug RNA was reverse transcribed. TCRdb re-called the immunoSEQ multiplex PCR reads through MiXCR, storing one row per CDR3 protein. The sample has about 160,000 distinct CDR3 sequences, roughly 94% seen once. What was sequenced was CD4+ T cells from PBMCs. The sequence was obtained from a human donor with multiple sclerosis. V is TRBV11-2 and J is TRBJ2-5; 12 bases are shared with TRBD2. CDR3 nucleotide sequence: TGTGCCAGCAGCTCGACTAGCGGGAGACAAGAGACCCAGTACTTC. Protein: CASSSTSGRQETQYF.